What follows describes a single T cell receptor beta chain. What it binds is not known. Assay used: immunoSEQ multiplex PCR; TCRdb lists only in-frame clones, some missing. The sample lists about 420,000 clones, roughly 88% occurring once. V was trimmed by 1 base and J by 5 bases, leaving 15 bases between them. The CDR3 sequence is 15 residues long. Germline V gene sequence: CDR1 SGHVS, CDR2 FQNEAQ. This entry belongs to a study of Ad26.COV2.S vaccination and SARS-CoV-2 variants. The study, taken as a whole, reports: Placebo recipients showed lower spike-specific TCR breadth than vaccinees. From the TCR breadth and depth analyses, total T cell responses may have been underestimated.

Treatment noted: around 19 received Ad26.COV2.S at low or high dose, single or two shots; about five received placebo; per-sample allocation not given. Sampling occurred on day 63 after the first vaccine or placebo injection. In Boston, the donor was an adult between 18-55 years of age. This vaccine is an Ad26 vector that expresses the Wuhan-strain SARS-CoV-2 spike. This receptor was taken from a person aged 18-65 years who received the Ad26.COV2.S COVID-19 vaccine or a placebo. This chain joins TRBV7-8 and TRBJ2-7; maybe TRBD1 (5 bases). The material sequenced was peripheral blood, taken in a trial of Ad26.COV2.S vaccine versus placebo. CDR3 loop: CASSLGSAGPDEQYF. The CDR3 nucleotides are TGTGCCAGCAGCTTAGGGTCGGCAGGGCCAGACGAGCAGTACTTC.